These T cell receptor beta chains were read from a single sample in a study of T-cell memory formation after mild COVID-19. TCRdb used MiXCR to reprocess the 5' RACE reads, holding one entry per CDR3 protein. The sample records 80,000 to 95,000 distinct CDR3 sequences, more than 20% being singletons. Specimen: PBMCs or a T cell subset sorted from them (not recorded which). All receptors derive from a man between 18 and 29 years old who had mild COVID-19 (a few samples of this study predate the infection). Cell type and time point are not known. The CDR3 runs from the conserved cysteine through the conserved F or W. A D gene is named only where the DNA matches it firmly. Expanded clones are given a class, and other clones once, few, many or no size at all.

D gene	V gene	clone size	J gene	CDR3 DNA	CDR3 protein
NA	TRBV20-1	few	TRBJ1-1	TGCAGTGCTTCTAGGGGGGAACACACTGAAGCTTTCTTT	CSASRGEHTEAFF
NA	TRBV28	NA	TRBJ2-7	TGTGCCAGCAGTTTAACGGGCAAGCCGAACGAGCAGTACTTC	CASSLTGKPNEQYF
NA	TRBV4-1	NA	TRBJ1-1	TGCGCCAGCAGTCTGGCCGGCGGGGGAATAGGGAACACTGAAGCTTTCTTT	CASSLAGGGIGNTEAFF
NA	TRBV7-9	few	TRBJ2-2	TGTGCCAGCAGCTCCTACGCAGGGCGCACCGGGGAGCTGTTTTTT	CASSSYAGRTGELFF
TRBD1	TRBV6-5	few	TRBJ2-1	TGTGCCAGCAGTTACCCGAACAGGGGTGAGCAGTTCTTC	CASSYPNRGEQFF
NA	TRBV9	NA	TRBJ2-3	TGTGCCAGCAGCGCCCGACTAGTTACGAATACGCAGTATTTT	CASSARLVTNTQYF
NA	TRBV29-1	few	TRBJ1-5	TGCAGCGTGGCAACAGGGTTAAATCAGCCCCAGCATTTT	CSVATGLNQPQHF
TRBD1	TRBV7-3	few	TRBJ1-5	TGTGCCAGCAGCTTATGGGACAGGGACGATAGCAATCAGCCCCAGCATTTT	CASSLWDRDDSNQPQHF
NA	TRBV9	few	TRBJ2-5	TGTGCCAGCAGCGTAGTCGGCGGGCTGCAAGAGACCCAGTACTTC	CASSVVGGLQETQYF
NA	TRBV4-1	many	TRBJ1-1	TGCGCCAGCAGCCAAGAGAGTGGGGGTGGCATGAACACTGAAGCTTTCTTT	CASSQESGGGMNTEAFF
NA	TRBV7-2	few	TRBJ1-1	TGTGCCAGCAGCTTAGATTTCACTGAAGCTTTCTTT	CASSLDFTEAFF
NA	TRBV6-6	few	TRBJ1-1	TGTGCCAGCAGGAGGACAGAAGCCGTTGAAGCTTTCTTT	CASRRTEAVEAFF
TRBD2	TRBV13	NA	TRBJ2-5	TGTGCCAGCAGTTATTATAGCGGGGGGGCCTTGGAGACCCAGTACTTC	CASSYYSGGALETQYF
NA	TRBV5-1	few	TRBJ1-1	TGCGCCAGCAGCTTCCACGACAGCTCCATGAACACTGAAGCTTTCTTT	CASSFHDSSMNTEAFF
NA	TRBV7-9	few	TRBJ1-6	TGTGCCAGCAGCTTCCCAGGGGCACGGTCACCCCTCCACTTT	CASSFPGARSPLHF
TRBD1	TRBV19	NA	TRBJ1-1	TGTGCCAGTAGTATATTGGGACAGGGGGTGACTGAAGCTTTCTTT	CASSILGQGVTEAFF
NA	TRBV7-6	few	TRBJ2-7	TGTGCCAGCAGCTCGGATGCCCACGGCGAGCAGTACTTC	CASSSDAHGEQYF
TRBD2	TRBV7-6	few	TRBJ2-1	TGTGCCAGCAGCCCCGGGACTAGCGGGGGGGTATACAATGAGCAGTTCTTC	CASSPGTSGGVYNEQFF
TRBD2	TRBV3-1	few	TRBJ2-3	TGTGCCAGCAGCCAAGAGACGCAGCGGGGGACCTGGGATACGCAGTATTTT	CASSQETQRGTWDTQYF
NA	TRBV20-1	few	TRBJ2-3	TGCAGTGCTAGACGGTGGGCAGATACGCAGTATTTT	CSARRWADTQYF
NA	TRBV7-9	few	TRBJ1-1	TGTGCCAGCCTCCTTGTTAGCACTGAAGCTTTCTTT	CASLLVSTEAFF
TRBD1	TRBV7-9	once	TRBJ2-7	TGTGCCAGCAGCCCTCCTAACTTAGCAGGGGGCGGCGAGCAGTACTTC	CASSPPNLAGGGEQYF
NA	TRBV12-3/TRBV12-4	few	TRBJ2-5	TGTGCCAGCAGTTCGGAAGAGACCCAGTACTTC	CASSSEETQYF
TRBD2	TRBV7-9	few	TRBJ2-1	TGTGCCAGCAGCTTAGTAGGAAAGGGACTAGCAAATGAGCAGTTCTTC	CASSLVGKGLANEQFF
TRBD2	TRBV4-1	NA	TRBJ2-1	TGCGCCAGCAGCCAGCGCTCGGGCGGGGGGATTAACAATGAGCAGTTCTTC	CASSQRSGGGINNEQFF
NA	TRBV20-1	NA	TRBJ2-5	TGCAGTGCTAGAGATACGGGGGCAGCCCTAGAGACCCAGTACTTC	CSARDTGAALETQYF
TRBD1	TRBV18	few	TRBJ2-7	TGTGCCAGCTCACCGCCAGGGACAGGGGTTCCCTACGAGCAGTACTTC	CASSPPGTGVPYEQYF
NA	TRBV10-3	NA	TRBJ2-2	TGTGCCATCAGTGAGAGGGTTGATACCGGGGAGCTGTTTTTT	CAISERVDTGELFF
NA	TRBV20-1	few	TRBJ1-2	TGCAGTGCTAGATCAAGGCCCGACAACACCTTC	CSARSRPDNTF
NA	TRBV6-5	NA	TRBJ2-5	TGTGCCAGCAGCTCACCACGGGGATACCAAGAGACCCAGTACTTC	CASSSPRGYQETQYF
NA	TRBV6-2/TRBV6-3	NA	TRBJ1-1	TGTGCCAGCAGCCGCCTCACTGAAGCTTTCTTT	CASSRLTEAFF
NA	TRBV7-2	NA	TRBJ2-3	TGTGCCACCAGAGACACAGATACGCAGTATTTT	CATRDTDTQYF
TRBD2	TRBV11-3	NA	TRBJ2-7	TGTGCCAGCAGCCCCGGGGGGGATTACGAGCAGTACTTC	CASSPGGDYEQYF
NA	TRBV20-1	few	TRBJ1-1	TGCAGTGCTAGAGTCCAAGGCCGAGGCACTGAAGCTTTCTTT	CSARVQGRGTEAFF
NA	TRBV24-1	NA	TRBJ2-1	TGTGCCACCAGTGAAGACACGTTATGGCAGTTCTTC	CATSEDTLWQFF
NA	TRBV4-3	NA	TRBJ2-1	TGCGCCAGCAGCCACAACCTTGGGAGCGCTTTCCACAATGAGCAGTTCTTC	CASSHNLGSAFHNEQFF
NA	TRBV6-2/TRBV6-3	few	TRBJ1-4	TGTGCCAGCACCCCGACAGGAGCTAATGAAAAACTGTTTTTT	CASTPTGANEKLFF
NA	TRBV5-1	few	TRBJ1-1	TGCGCCAGCAGCTCGATCCGGGACTCGGTAAACACTGAAGCTTTCTTT	CASSSIRDSVNTEAFF
TRBD1	TRBV18	once	TRBJ2-1	TGTGCCAGCTCACCATCGACAGGGCTGTTCTTC	CASSPSTGLFF
TRBD1	TRBV5-4	few	TRBJ2-5	TGTGCCAGCAGCGGTCCGGGACAGACACAAGAGACCCAGTACTTC	CASSGPGQTQETQYF
NA	TRBV5-1	once	TRBJ1-1	TGCGCCAGCAGCTTGGCGAGGGGCTGGAACACTGAAGCTTTCTTT	CASSLARGWNTEAFF
NA	TRBV5-1	few	TRBJ2-7	TGCGCCAGCAGCTTACGCGAGCAGTACTTC	CASSLREQYF
NA	TRBV4-3	NA	TRBJ2-6	TGCGCCAGCAGCCATACTACAGGCTCTGGGGCCAACGTCCTGACTTTC	CASSHTTGSGANVLTF
NA	TRBV7-9	few	TRBJ1-2	TGTGCCAGCAGCTTAGAGGGAGGGAACTATGGCTACACCTTC	CASSLEGGNYGYTF